The table lists the clone carrying this TCR beta chain with a few counts. Its antigen remains unidentified. The data stem from a study of T cells after yellow fever vaccination. Whole-study context: The fractions with low cell numbers were processed using SMART-Seq v4 Ultra Low Input.

This CDR3 contains 18 residues. Trimming removed 1 base from V and 6 bases from J; junction bases left unmatched: 15. Germline V CDR1 and CDR2: DFQATT, SNEGSKA (reference sequence). 5'RACE template switching added a universal primer site and UMIs to TCR cDNA. TCRdb re-analysed the 5' RACE reads in MiXCR, keeping a single row per CDR3 protein. Of roughly 330,000 distinct CDR3 sequences listed, roughly 4.3% were seen once; the top ten hold about 24%. Overall study findings and caveats: Relatively few clonotypes were ones that appeared in both CD4 and CD8 compartments.

The starting material was PBMCs, obtained 5 days after the yellow fever booster vaccination. The receptor's source is a man younger than 30 who received the YFV17D yellow fever vaccine. The V gene is TRBV20-1, the J gene TRBJ2-2, with 9 bases identical to TRBD2. The CDR3 reads CSARVGPAGGTRAGELFF. In DNA, the CDR3 is TGCAGTGCTAGAGTAGGCCCAGCGGGGGGAACCCGGGCCGGGGAGCTGTTTTTT.